This T cell receptor (beta chain) was retrieved from a study of cytomegalovirus exposure and HLA in healthy donors. Study-level information: From HLA-typed donors, an early data release held about 92 million unique TCRs.

A word on this clone: Its antigen is unknown.

The PCR employed 60 Vbeta primers together with 13 Jbeta primers. As processed by the authors: Later reanalysis found 60 million to 90 million unique TCR beta chains, around 10 million of them shared. Repertoires were generated with immunoSEQ multiplex PCR, while TCRdb's copy carries only in-frame clones and drops some. Clone size and the V and J calls come from that table; the DNA yielded D and trimming. The sample consists of roughly 84,000 clones, 78% of them appearing once. Study results and limitations: Most subjects had HLA-A and HLA-B alleles reportedly predicted accurately by TCR beta sequences. The study flagged about 150 TCR beta chains as cytomegalovirus-associated.

Germline V gene sequence: CDR1 SGHTA, CDR2 FQGNSA. Trimming left V 6 bases short and J 6 bases short, with 12 bases between. This CDR3 is 13 amino acids long. The V gene is TRBV7-2, the J gene TRBJ2-1; D not resolved. The TCR originated in a male donor in good health and CMV-seropositive. Input material: PBMCs. CDR3 in DNA: TGTGCCAGCAGTCGCGGTGATGTCAATGAGCAGTTCTTC. It codes for CASSRGDVNEQFF.